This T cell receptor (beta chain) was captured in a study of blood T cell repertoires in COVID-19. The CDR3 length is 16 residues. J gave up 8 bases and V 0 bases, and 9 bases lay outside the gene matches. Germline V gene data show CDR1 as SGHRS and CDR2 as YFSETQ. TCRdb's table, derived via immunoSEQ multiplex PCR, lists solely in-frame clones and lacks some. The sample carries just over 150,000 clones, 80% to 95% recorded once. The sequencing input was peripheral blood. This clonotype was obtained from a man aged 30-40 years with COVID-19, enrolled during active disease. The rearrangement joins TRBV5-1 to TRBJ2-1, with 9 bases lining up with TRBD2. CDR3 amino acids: CASSLAYGTSLYEQFF. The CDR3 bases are TGCGCCAGCAGCTTGGCCTACGGGACTAGCCTCTATGAGCAGTTCTTC.